Listed here are 2 T cell receptor beta chains from one sample, sequenced in a study of beta chain features in type 1 diabetes. As every portion of the isolated RNA was reverse transcribed, the sequencing read expressed TCRB transcripts. Profiled with immunoSEQ multiplex PCR; TCRdb holds only in-frame clones, not every one. There are 900,000 or so clones in the sample; roughly 17% occur only once, and roughly 0.025% lies in the top ten. Sequencing input: naive CD4+ T cells from blood. All receptors come from a woman between 18 and 29 years old in good health.

This clone occurred a few times. V gene TRBV18 combines with J gene TRBJ2-7; D unresolved. The CDR3 runs to 14 residues. Germline lookup yields CDR1 KGHSH and CDR2 LQKENI. The V end lost 6 bases, the J end lost 0 bases, and 12 bases lay between the germline ends. Here the CDR3 reads CASSSPGNSYEQYF. The CDR3, as DNA: TGTGCCAGCTCGTCCCCTGGAAACTCCTACGAGCAGTACTTC.

This clone has more than one count but fewer than ten. The genes are TRBV10-3 and TRBJ1-2; 7 nucleotides agree with TRBD1. Trimming took 3 bases from V and 3 from J; bases not matched to a gene: 4. Germline CDR1 and CDR2: ENHRY and SYGVKD. The length of the CDR3 is 14 residues. The CDR3 loop is CAISEYDRDYGYTF. The CDR3 bases are TGTGCCATCAGTGAATATGACAGGGACTATGGCTACACCTTC.